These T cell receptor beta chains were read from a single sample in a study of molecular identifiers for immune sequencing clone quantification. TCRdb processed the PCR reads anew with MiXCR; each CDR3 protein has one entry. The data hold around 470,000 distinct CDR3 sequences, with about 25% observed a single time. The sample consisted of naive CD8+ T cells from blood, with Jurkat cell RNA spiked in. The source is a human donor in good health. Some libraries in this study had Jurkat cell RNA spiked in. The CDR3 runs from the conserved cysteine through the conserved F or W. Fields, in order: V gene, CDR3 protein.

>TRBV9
CASSVRDGRQETQYF
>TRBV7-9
CASNRGNQPQHF
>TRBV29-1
CSVQTGASYEQYF
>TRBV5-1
CASSLGQQDYEEGCF
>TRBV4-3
CASSQEGLASVGDEQFF
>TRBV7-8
CASSRRFTDTQYF
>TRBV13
CASSPEGQGAYNEQFF
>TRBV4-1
CASSQVPRVDGDNEQFF
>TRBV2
CASSERGEEDYQPQHF
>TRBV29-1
CSVNDRGAGAFF
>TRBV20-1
CSATRDREYQPQHF
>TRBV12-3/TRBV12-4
CASSSGRYGNQPQHF
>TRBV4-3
CASSQDPRVDRQYF
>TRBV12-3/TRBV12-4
CASSFTAVEPQHF
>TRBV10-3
CAISDVRAQYF
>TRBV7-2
CASSTLQTEAFF
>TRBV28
CASKGQGTTDTQYF
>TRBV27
CASEDRWSGTDTQYF
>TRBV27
CASSLSNNEQFF
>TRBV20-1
CSARDSGWGNTGELFF
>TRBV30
CAWSRPVDEQFF
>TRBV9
CASSEGSYNEQFF
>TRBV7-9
CASSSAGTGNTGELFF
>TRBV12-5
CASGPSTGGAYTEASF
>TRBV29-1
CSVRTLAGELFF